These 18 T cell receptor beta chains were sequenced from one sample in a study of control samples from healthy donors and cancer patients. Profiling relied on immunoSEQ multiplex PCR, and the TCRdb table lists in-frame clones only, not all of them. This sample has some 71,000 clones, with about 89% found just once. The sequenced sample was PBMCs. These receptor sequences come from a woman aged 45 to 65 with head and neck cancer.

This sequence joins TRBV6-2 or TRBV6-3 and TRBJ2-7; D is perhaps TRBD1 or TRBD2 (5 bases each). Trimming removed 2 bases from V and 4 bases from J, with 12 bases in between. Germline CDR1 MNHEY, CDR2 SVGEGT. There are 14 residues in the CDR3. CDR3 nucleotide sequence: TGTGCCAGCAGTTACAAGGGACCACCGTACGAGCAGTACTTC. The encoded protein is CASSYKGPPYEQYF.

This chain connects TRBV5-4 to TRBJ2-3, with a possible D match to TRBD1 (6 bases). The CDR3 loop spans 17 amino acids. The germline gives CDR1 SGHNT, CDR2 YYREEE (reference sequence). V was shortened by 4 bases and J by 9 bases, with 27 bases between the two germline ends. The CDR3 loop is CASSPKRGTTLLDTQYF. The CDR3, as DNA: TGTGCCAGCAGCCCTAAAAGGGGGACAACCCTTCTGGACACGCAGTATTTT.

CDR3 in DNA: TGTGCCAGCAGTGAACCACGTGGGGAGGGAGCGCTTAAGACCGCCATATATTTT. Protein sequence: CASSEPRGEGALKTAIYF. The V call is TRBV6-1, the J call TRBJ1-3, with D hard to call. The V and J ends lost 2 bases and 11 bases respectively, with 28 bases between them. The CDR3 is made up of 18 amino acids. From germline, CDR1 is MNHNS and CDR2 SASEGT.

The CDR3 protein is CSVLRASYGYTF. CDR3 nucleotide sequence: TGCAGCGTTCTCCGGGCGTCCTATGGCTACACCTTC. The V and J genes are TRBV29-1 and TRBJ1-2; D call uncertain. V shed 5 bases and J shed 4 bases, with 11 bases lying between them. The CDR3 spans 12 residues. Germline V gene lookup returns CDR1 SQVTM and CDR2 ANQGSEA. Looking up the rest from reference TRBV29-1 and TRBJ1-2 gives the full variable domain: SAVISQKPSRDICQRGTSLTIQCQVDSQVTMMFWYRQQPGQSLTLIATANQGSEATYESGFVIDKFPISRPNLTFSTLTVSNMSPEDSSIYLCSVLRASYGYTFGSGTRLTVV.

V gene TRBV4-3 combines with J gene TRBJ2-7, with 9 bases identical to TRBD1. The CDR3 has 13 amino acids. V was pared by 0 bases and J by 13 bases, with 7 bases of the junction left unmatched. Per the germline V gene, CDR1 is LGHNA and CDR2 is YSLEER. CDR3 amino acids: CASSQDTGTGNYF. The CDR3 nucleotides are TGCGCCAGCAGCCAAGACACGGGGACAGGGAATTACTTC.

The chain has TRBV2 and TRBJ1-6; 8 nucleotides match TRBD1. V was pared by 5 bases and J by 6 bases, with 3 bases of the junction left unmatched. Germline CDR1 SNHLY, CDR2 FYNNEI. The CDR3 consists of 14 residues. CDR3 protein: CASSHRGTNSPLHF. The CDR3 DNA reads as TGTGCCAGCAGTCACAGGGGGACTAATTCACCCCTCCACTTT.

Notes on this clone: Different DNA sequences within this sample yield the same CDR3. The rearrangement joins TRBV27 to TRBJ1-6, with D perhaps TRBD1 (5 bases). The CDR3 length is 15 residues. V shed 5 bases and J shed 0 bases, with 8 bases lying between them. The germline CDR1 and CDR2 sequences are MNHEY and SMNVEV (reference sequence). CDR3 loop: CASSPGSSYNSPLHF. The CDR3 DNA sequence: TGTGCCAGCAGTCCAGGGAGCTCCTATAATTCACCCCTCCACTTT.

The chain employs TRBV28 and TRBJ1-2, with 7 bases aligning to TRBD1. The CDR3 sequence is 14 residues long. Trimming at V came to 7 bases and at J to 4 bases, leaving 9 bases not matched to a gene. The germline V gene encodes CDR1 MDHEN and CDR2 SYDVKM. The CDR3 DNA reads TGTGCCAGCATTCCGACAGGGAGGTCCTATGGCTACACCTTC. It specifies CASIPTGRSYGYTF.

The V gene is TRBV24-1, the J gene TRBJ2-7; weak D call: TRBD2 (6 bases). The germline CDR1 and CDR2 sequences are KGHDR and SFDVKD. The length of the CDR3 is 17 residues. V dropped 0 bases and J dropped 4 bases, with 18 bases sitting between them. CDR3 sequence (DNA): TGTGCCACCAGTGATTTGCCAAGGACACGGGACTTTTACGAGCAGTACTTC. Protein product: CATSDLPRTRDFYEQYF.

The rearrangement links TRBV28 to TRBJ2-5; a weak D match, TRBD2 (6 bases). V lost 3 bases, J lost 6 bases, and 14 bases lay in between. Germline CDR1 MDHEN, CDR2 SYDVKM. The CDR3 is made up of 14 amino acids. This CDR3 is CASSFSPSAQTQYF. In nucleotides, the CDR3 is TGTGCCAGCAGTTTCAGTCCTAGCGCACAGACCCAGTACTTC. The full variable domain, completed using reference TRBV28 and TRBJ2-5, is DVKVTQSSRYLVKRTGEKVFLECVQDMDHENMFWYRQDPGLGLRLIYFSYDVKMKEKGDIPEGYSVSREKKERFSLILESASTNQTSMYLCASSFSPSAQTQYFGPGTRLLVL.

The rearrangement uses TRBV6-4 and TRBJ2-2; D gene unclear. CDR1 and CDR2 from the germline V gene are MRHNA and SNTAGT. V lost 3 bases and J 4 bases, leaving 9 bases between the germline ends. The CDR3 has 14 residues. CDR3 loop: CASSEVASTGELFF. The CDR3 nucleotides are TGTGCCAGCAGTGAAGTGGCCAGCACCGGGGAGCTGTTTTTT.

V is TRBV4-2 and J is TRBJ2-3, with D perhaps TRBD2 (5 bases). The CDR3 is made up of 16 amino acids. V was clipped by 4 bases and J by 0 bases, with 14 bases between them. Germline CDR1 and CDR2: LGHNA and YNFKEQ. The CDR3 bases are TGTGCCAGCAGCCGGGAGACCGGCGGGAGCACAGATACGCAGTATTTT. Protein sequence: CASSRETGGSTDTQYF.

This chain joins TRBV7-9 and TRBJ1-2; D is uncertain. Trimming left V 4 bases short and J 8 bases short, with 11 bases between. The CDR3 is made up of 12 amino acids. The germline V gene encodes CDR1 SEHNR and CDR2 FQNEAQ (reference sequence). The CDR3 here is CASSSSTGGYTF. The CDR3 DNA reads TGTGCCAGCAGCTCATCGACGGGCGGCTACACCTTC. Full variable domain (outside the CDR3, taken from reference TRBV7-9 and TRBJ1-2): DTGVSQNPRHKITKRGQNVTFRCDPISEHNRLYWYRQTLGQGPEFLTYFQNEAQLEKSRLLSDRFSAERPKGSFSTLEIQRTEQGDSAMYLCASSSSTGGYTFGSGTRLTVV.

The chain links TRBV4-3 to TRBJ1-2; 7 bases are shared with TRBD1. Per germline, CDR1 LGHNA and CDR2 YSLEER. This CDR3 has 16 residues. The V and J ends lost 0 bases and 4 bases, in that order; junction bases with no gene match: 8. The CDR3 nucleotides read TGCGCCAGCAGCCAAGATCGGAGGGGGCTCGGCTATGGCTACACCTTC. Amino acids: CASSQDRRGLGYGYTF.

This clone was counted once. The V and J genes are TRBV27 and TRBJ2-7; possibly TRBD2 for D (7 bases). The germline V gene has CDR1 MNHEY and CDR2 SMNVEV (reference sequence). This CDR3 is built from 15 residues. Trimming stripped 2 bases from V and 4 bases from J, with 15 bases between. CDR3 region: CASSLEGGGLYEQYF. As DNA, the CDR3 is TGTGCCAGCAGTTTAGAGGGGGGGGGTTTGTACGAGCAGTACTTC.

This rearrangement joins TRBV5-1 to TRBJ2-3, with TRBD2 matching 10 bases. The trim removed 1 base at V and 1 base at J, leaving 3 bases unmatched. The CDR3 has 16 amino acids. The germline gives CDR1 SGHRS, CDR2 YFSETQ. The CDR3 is CASSLLAGGRTDTQYF. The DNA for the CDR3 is TGCGCCAGCAGCTTGTTAGCGGGGGGCCGCACAGATACGCAGTATTTT.

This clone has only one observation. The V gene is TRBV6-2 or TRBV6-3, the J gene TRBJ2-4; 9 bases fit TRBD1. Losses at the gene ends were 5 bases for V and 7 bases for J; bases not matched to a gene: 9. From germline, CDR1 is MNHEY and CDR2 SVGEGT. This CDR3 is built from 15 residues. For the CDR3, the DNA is TGTGCCAGCAGTGTCACCCGGACAGGGGATAACATTCAGTACTTC. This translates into CASSVTRTGDNIQYF.

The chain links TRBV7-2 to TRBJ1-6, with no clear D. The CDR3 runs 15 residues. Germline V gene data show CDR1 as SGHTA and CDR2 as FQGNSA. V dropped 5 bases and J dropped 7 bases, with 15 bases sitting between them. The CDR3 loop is CASSLLPNGNSPLHF. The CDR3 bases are TGTGCCAGCAGCCTCCTACCGAACGGGAATTCACCCCTCCACTTT.